This T cell receptor beta chain was sequenced in a study of shared clonotypes between healthy human individuals. Study overall: A donor's plate count was three for CD4 naive and three for CD4 memory; CD8 naive had two and CD8 memory one. Study observations and caveats: The study found 4.5% to 6% of naive CD4 clonotypes shared across a few donors. All-four-donor shared clonotypes had higher generation probabilities than non-shared clonotypes did.

About 30,000 T cell genomes, or roughly 180 ng DNA, went into the sorted-subset replicate PCRs. Generated by immunoSEQ multiplex PCR, the TCRdb table keeps only in-frame clones and is missing some. The sample records roughly 770,000 clones, roughly 96% being singletons. Germline CDR1 MDHEN, CDR2 SYDVKM. This CDR3 is built from 16 residues. V lost 4 bases to trimming and J lost 4 bases; unmatched junction nucleotides: 10. This clone appeared once. Its specificity is unknown. CD45RO-negative, CCR7-positively selected cells formed the naive CD8 fraction, excluding terminally differentiated effector memory CD45RA+ cells.

This receptor was taken from a man in his thirties or forties in good health. The chain employs TRBV28 and TRBJ2-7, with 10 bases lining up with TRBD1. Sequencing input: naive CD8+ T cells sorted from blood. The CDR3 DNA reads TGTGCCAGCAGTTCGACAGGGGGCCCATTCCCTTACGAGCAGTACTTC. Protein sequence: CASSSTGGPFPYEQYF. Full variable domain (missing parts from reference TRBV28 and TRBJ2-7): DVKVTQSSRYLVKRTGEKVFLECVQDMDHENMFWYRQDPGLGLRLIYFSYDVKMKEKGDIPEGYSVSREKKERFSLILESASTNQTSMYLCASSSTGGPFPYEQYFGPGTRLTVT.